A single sample is the source of the 28 T cell receptor beta chains below, sequenced in a study of memory CD4+ T cells and cytomegalovirus serostatus. The sort gate was single viable CD3+CD4+CD8-CD45RO+ cells for memory CD4+ T cells. Here immunoSEQ multiplex PCR was the method, and the copy in TCRdb shows in-frame clones only, minus some. Of 55,000 to 65,000 clones listed, about 81% were seen once; the top ten hold approximately 1%. The sequencing input was memory CD4+ T cells from blood. The receptors shown here come from an adult in good health and CMV-seronegative.

This clone has more than one count but fewer than ten. V gene TRBV29-1 combines with J gene TRBJ2-7, with 9 bases matching TRBD2. The V and J ends lost 4 bases and 3 bases, in that order; junction bases with no gene match: 1. CDR1 is SQVTM, CDR2 ANQGSEA, per germline. The CDR3 runs 12 residues. The CDR3 region is CSVVTSGYEQYF. Here the CDR3 DNA reads TGCAGCGTTGTGACTAGCGGCTACGAGCAGTACTTC.

The chain uses TRBV29-1 and TRBJ2-5; 7 bases fit TRBD1. The length of the CDR3 is 13 residues. V lost 7 bases, J lost 4 bases, and 9 bases stayed unmatched. Germline V gene data show CDR1 as SQVTM and CDR2 as ANQGSEA. The CDR3 reads CSGLQGRGETQYF. CDR3 coding DNA: TGCAGCGGCCTACAGGGGAGAGGAGAGACCCAGTACTTC.

The chain links TRBV7-2 to TRBJ1-1; D not resolved. The CDR3 is 14 amino acids. Germline V CDR1 and CDR2: SGHTA, FQGNSA. V lost 4 bases to trimming and J lost 3 bases, with 12 bases between them. The CDR3 loop reads CASSSPRSDTEAFF. The CDR3 nucleotides are TGTGCCAGCAGCTCCCCTCGTTCGGACACTGAAGCTTTCTTT.

The J gene is TRBJ2-1, the V gene TRBV11-1; D may be TRBD1 (6 bases). V lost 5 bases to trimming and J lost 6 bases, with 17 bases between them. This CDR3 region has 15 residues. Germline V CDR1 and CDR2: SGHAT, FQDESV (reference sequence). CDR3 DNA sequence: TGTGCCAGCAGCCTACAGGGAACCCCGAGCAATGAGCAGTTCTTC. Residues: CASSLQGTPSNEQFF. Combining the CDR3 with reference TRBV11-1 and TRBJ2-1 gives the whole variable domain EAEVAQSPRYKITEKSQAVAFWCDPISGHATLYWYRQILGQGPELLVQFQDESVVDDSQLPKDRFSAERLKGVDSTLKIQPAELGDSAMYLCASSLQGTPSNEQFFGPGTRLTVL.

The CDR3 spells CASSLEGSSNYGYTF. The CDR3 DNA reads TGTGCCAGCAGCTTAGAAGGATCCTCTAACTATGGCTACACCTTC. The J gene is TRBJ1-2, the V gene TRBV11-2; the D is unclear. CDR3 size: 15 residues. The V end lost 0 bases, the J end lost 0 bases, and 8 bases lay between the germline ends. Germline loops: CDR1 SGHAT, CDR2 FQNNGV.

CDR3 in amino acids: CASSRRGYYEQYF. The CDR3 region has the DNA TGTGCCAGCAGCCGGCGGGGATACTACGAGCAGTACTTC. V gene TRBV7-2 combines with J gene TRBJ2-7, with TRBD2 as a possible D gene (6 bases). V was pared by 5 bases and J by 3 bases, with 11 bases between. Germline CDR1 and CDR2: SGHTA and FQGNSA. This CDR3 region has 13 residues.

The chain carries TRBV5-6 and TRBJ2-1; 14 bases agree with TRBD2. Per germline, CDR1 SGHDT and CDR2 YYEEEE. The CDR3 is 17 residues long. V was clipped by 4 bases and J by 5 bases; unmatched bases: 8. This CDR3 is CASSPGGLAGGHNEQFF. The CDR3 DNA reads TGTGCCAGCAGCCCTGGCGGACTAGCGGGAGGCCACAATGAGCAGTTCTTC.

The count of this clone is one. The chain couples TRBV5-1 to TRBJ2-5; TRBD1 is a possible D gene (5 bases). From germline, CDR1 is SGHRS and CDR2 YFSETQ. Trimming cost V 2 bases and J 1 base, with 12 bases left between them. The CDR3 length is 15 residues. The DNA for the CDR3 is TGCGCCAGCAGCTTTGGTGGGGCCGGCCAAGAGACCCAGTACTTC. Protein: CASSFGGAGQETQYF.

Points on this clone: Other DNA sequences in this sample translate to the same CDR3. This rearrangement joins TRBV18 to TRBJ2-5; no clear D. The CDR3 covers 11 residues. The V and J ends lost 1 base and 5 bases respectively, with 2 bases between them. Germline V lookup: CDR1 KGHSH, CDR2 LQKENI. CDR3: CASSPQETQYF. The CDR3 DNA sequence: TGTGCCAGCTCACCACAGGAGACCCAGTACTTC.

The CDR3 DNA is TGTGCCAGCAGCAGAGGGGCGGGAGCCTACAATGAGCAGTTCTTC. Protein product: CASSRGAGAYNEQFF. J is TRBJ2-1 and V is TRBV11-3; 7 bases are shared with TRBD2. Germline V CDR1 and CDR2: SGHNT, YENEEA. The V gene end was trimmed by 5 bases and the J gene end by 2 bases; junction bases not matched to a gene: 6. This CDR3 has 15 amino acids.

In its sample, this clone was seen once. The chain employs TRBV27 and TRBJ2-4; TRBD1 aligns across 8 bases. The CDR3 covers 16 residues. The J segment lost 6 bases and the V segment lost 1 base, leaving 8 bases of the junction unmatched. The V gene's germline CDR1 is MNHEY and CDR2 SMNVEV (reference sequence). The CDR3 loop is CASSLLYGGQVNIQYF. The CDR3 nucleotides are TGTGCCAGCAGTTTATTATACGGGGGACAGGTAAACATTCAGTACTTC.

The chain employs TRBV28 and TRBJ2-5; no clear D. The J call may be in error: the DNA end matches TRBJ2-7 better. This CDR3 is 13 amino acids long. Germline-derived CDR1 and CDR2 are MDHEN and SYDVKM. Written as DNA, the CDR3 is TGTGCCAGCGGGTTGATAGGGAACTACGAGCAGTACTTC. Translated, it gives CASGLIGNYEQYF.

The CDR3: CASKNPGQTNTGELFF. The CDR3, as DNA: TGTGCCAGTAAGAACCCGGGACAGACGAACACCGGGGAGCTGTTTTTT. The rearrangement links TRBV7-2 to TRBJ2-2, with TRBD1 matching over 7 bases. Germline V gene data show CDR1 as SGHTA and CDR2 as FQGNSA. V shed 9 bases and J 0 bases; nucleotides not matched to a gene: 10. The CDR3 runs 16 residues.

The chain joins TRBV27 to TRBJ2-2; 10 bases align to TRBD2. The CDR3 sequence is 18 residues long. After removal of 2 bases from V and 0 bases from J, the junction contained 6 bases not matched to a gene. CDR1 MNHEY and CDR2 SMNVEV come from the germline V gene (reference sequence). DNA for the CDR3: TGTGCCAGCAGTTTAGATGTAGCGGGAGGCCCGAACACCGGGGAGCTGTTTTTT. It encodes CASSLDVAGGPNTGELFF.

V usage is TRBV2 and J usage is TRBJ1-1, with a tentative D call TRBD1 (5 bases). Trimming cost V 2 bases and J 12 bases, with 10 bases left between them. The CDR3 has 11 residues. Germline-derived CDR1 and CDR2 are SNHLY and FYNNEI. CDR3 amino acids: CASSEWDGSFF. The CDR3 DNA reads as TGTGCCAGCAGTGAATGGGACGGGTCTTTCTTT.

V usage is TRBV27 and J usage is TRBJ2-7; D remains ambiguous. V lost 2 bases and J 2 bases, leaving 16 bases between the germline ends. The CDR3 has 16 residues. Germline lookup yields CDR1 MNHEY and CDR2 SMNVEV (reference sequence). CDR3 loop: CASSLRHRVPTYEQYF. The CDR3 nucleotides read TGTGCCAGCAGTTTACGTCATCGGGTCCCTACCTACGAGCAGTACTTC.

This chain uses TRBV19 with TRBJ2-1; 12 bases map to TRBD2. Looked up from germline, CDR1 is LNHDA and CDR2 is SQIVND (reference sequence). V gave up 4 bases and J gave up 4 bases; unmatched junction bases: 2. The CDR3 covers 15 residues. The CDR3 DNA is TGTGCCAGTAGTACTAGCGGGAGGGGGTACAATGAGCAGTTCTTC. Protein product: CASSTSGRGYNEQFF.

The chain uses TRBV28 and TRBJ2-7; possible D gene TRBD2, 6 bases. Germline-derived CDR1 and CDR2 are MDHEN and SYDVKM. V was cut by 3 bases and J by 3 bases, with 15 bases left in between. The CDR3 spans 15 residues. The CDR3 DNA is TGTGCCAGCAGTTTGCCCGCGGGACCCTTCTACGAGCAGTACTTC. It encodes CASSLPAGPFYEQYF.

The V and J genes are TRBV10-3 and TRBJ2-1, with 9 positions matching TRBD2. The CDR3 covers 14 residues. V was pared by 3 bases and J by 7 bases, with 4 bases of the junction left unmatched. In germline, CDR1 is ENHRY, CDR2 SYGVKD. This CDR3 reads CAISDRLAGNEQFF. CDR3 DNA: TGTGCCATCAGTGACAGGCTAGCGGGAAATGAGCAGTTCTTC.

The chain carries TRBV6-5 and TRBJ2-1, with 9 bases that match TRBD1. J gave up 2 bases and V 10 bases, and 6 bases lay outside the gene matches. Per germline, CDR1 MNHEY and CDR2 SVGAGI. The CDR3 consists of 14 residues. The CDR3: CATRDRATYNEQFF. CDR3 in DNA: TGTGCCACCCGGGACAGGGCGACCTACAATGAGCAGTTCTTC.

The rearrangement joins TRBV14 to TRBJ2-1; D remains ambiguous. The length of the CDR3 is 13 residues. Germline-derived CDR1 and CDR2 are SGHDN and FVKESK. The ends were cut back, 2 bases at V and 7 bases at J, with 9 bases in the middle. CDR3 sequence (DNA): TGTGCCAGCAGCCAATCGATCGGTAATGAGCAGTTCTTC. Translated: CASSQSIGNEQFF.

The CDR3 DNA sequence: TGTGCCAGCAGCCAAGTCTCCAGGGCTGGAAACACCATATATTTT. Translating gives CASSQVSRAGNTIYF. The J gene is TRBJ1-3, the V gene TRBV4-2, with D possibly matching TRBD1 (5 bases). The CDR3 is 15 amino acids. From germline, CDR1 is LGHNA and CDR2 YNFKEQ. Trimming stripped 1 base from V and 2 bases from J, with 9 bases between.

The V and J genes are TRBV27 and TRBJ2-2; 9 bases are shared with TRBD1. The CDR3 runs to 15 residues. V lost 8 bases to trimming and J lost 4 bases; unmatched junction nucleotides: 8. Per germline, CDR1 MNHEY and CDR2 SMNVEV (reference sequence). Here the CDR3 DNA reads TGTGCCAGCCAGAGAGGGACAGGGAGCACCGGGGAGCTGTTTTTT. This translates into CASQRGTGSTGELFF.

The rearrangement uses TRBV4-1 and TRBJ2-1; 14 bases fit TRBD2. The CDR3 is 20 residues long. The J segment lost 3 bases and the V segment lost 2 bases, leaving 12 bases of the junction unmatched. Germline CDR1 and CDR2: MGHRA and YSYEKL. CDR3 nucleotide sequence: TGCGCCAGCAGCCAACCCGGGACTAGCGGGAGTCTGGCGGGCTACAATGAGCAGTTCTTC. This gives the protein CASSQPGTSGSLAGYNEQFF.

The rearrangement uses TRBV9 and TRBJ2-3; D is possibly TRBD1 (6 bases). Trimming took off 0 bases at V and 4 bases at J, with 15 bases between the two ends. The germline V gene encodes CDR1 SGDLS and CDR2 YYNGEE. This CDR3 region has 16 residues. The CDR3 DNA follows: TGTGCCAGCAGCGTAGGGGGACACTCTGCGGCAGATACGCAGTATTTT. This sequence encodes CASSVGGHSAADTQYF.

V and J are TRBV11-2 and TRBJ2-2; D ambiguous. Germline V gives CDR1 SGHAT, CDR2 FQNNGV. The CDR3 has 12 residues. Trimming removed 3 bases from V and 3 bases from J, with 2 bases in between. CDR3 protein: CASSFHTGELFF. The CDR3 coding sequence is TGTGCCAGCAGCTTCCACACCGGGGAGCTGTTTTTT.

The rearrangement links TRBV10-2 to TRBJ1-1; a weak D match, TRBD1 (6 bases). Germline values: CDR1 WSHSY, CDR2 SAAADI. Trimming removed 3 bases from V and 1 base from J, with 15 bases in between. This CDR3 region has 16 residues. CDR3 DNA sequence: TGCGCCAGCAGTGACCTAGGACGGGGGGCGAACACTGAAGCTTTCTTT. Its translation: CASSDLGRGANTEAFF.

The rearrangement uses TRBV9 and TRBJ2-5; D is ambiguous. The ends were cut back, 0 bases at V and 4 bases at J, with 7 bases in the middle. CDR1 SGDLS and CDR2 YYNGEE come from the germline V gene. CDR3 length equals 13 residues. CDR3 loop: CASSVGTVETQYF. CDR3 in DNA: TGTGCCAGCAGCGTAGGAACGGTAGAGACCCAGTACTTC.